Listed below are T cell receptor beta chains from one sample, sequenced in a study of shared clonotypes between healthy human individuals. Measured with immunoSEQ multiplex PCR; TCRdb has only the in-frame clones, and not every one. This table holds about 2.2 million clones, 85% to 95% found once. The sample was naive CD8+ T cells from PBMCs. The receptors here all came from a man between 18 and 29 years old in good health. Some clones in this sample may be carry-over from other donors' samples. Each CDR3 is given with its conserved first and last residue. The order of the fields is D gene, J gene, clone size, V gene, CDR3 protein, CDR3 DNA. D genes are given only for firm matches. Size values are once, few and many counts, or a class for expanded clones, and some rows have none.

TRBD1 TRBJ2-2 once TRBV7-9 CASSLGQSNTGELFF TGTGCCAGCAGCCTGGGACAGTCGAACACCGGGGAGCTGTTTTTT
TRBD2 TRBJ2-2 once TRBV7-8 CASSLLAGMSGELFF TGTGCCAGCAGCTTACTAGCGGGAATGTCCGGGGAGCTGTTTTTT
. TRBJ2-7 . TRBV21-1 CASSGEQGLDEQYF TGTGCCAGCAGCGGAGAACAGGGGCTCGACGAGCAGTACTTC
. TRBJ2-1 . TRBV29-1 CSVSGYNEQFF TGCAGCGTTTCTGGTTACAATGAGCAGTTCTTC
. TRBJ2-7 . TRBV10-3 CALSGGGYEQYF TGTGCCCTCAGTGGGGGTGGGTACGAGCAGTACTTC
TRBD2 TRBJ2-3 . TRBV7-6 CASSLAGVPPQYF TGTGCCAGCAGCCTAGCGGGAGTACCCCCGCAGTATTTT
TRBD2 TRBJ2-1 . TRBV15 CATSSLLGTSGSTEQFF TGTGCCACCAGCAGTCTCCTCGGGACTAGCGGGAGTACTGAGCAGTTCTTC
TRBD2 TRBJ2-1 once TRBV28 CASSPGLAGYNEQFF TGTGCCAGCAGTCCGGGACTAGCGGGTTACAATGAGCAGTTCTTC
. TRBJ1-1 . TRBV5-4 CASGSNTEAFF TGTGCCAGCGGGTCGAACACTGAAGCTTTCTTT
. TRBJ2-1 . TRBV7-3 CASSPSFGLEGADEQFF TGTGCCAGCAGCCCGAGCTTTGGATTGGAGGGCGCCGATGAGCAGTTCTTC
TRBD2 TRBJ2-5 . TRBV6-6 CASSRRLAGNLETQYF TGTGCCAGCAGTAGAAGACTAGCGGGAAATTTAGAGACCCAGTACTTC
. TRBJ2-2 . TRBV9 CASSVDLSPRELFF TGTGCCAGCAGCGTAGATTTGTCTCCCCGGGAGCTGTTTTTT
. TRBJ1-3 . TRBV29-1 CSVEVPHASTIYF TGCAGCGTTGAAGTTCCTCATGCGAGCACCATATATTTT
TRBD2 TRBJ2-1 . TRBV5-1 CASSWTSGSNEQFF TGCGCCAGCAGCTGGACTAGCGGGAGCAATGAGCAGTTCTTC
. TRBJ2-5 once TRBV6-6 CASSYGFAEETQYF TGTGCCAGCAGTTACGGGTTTGCGGAAGAGACCCAGTACTTC
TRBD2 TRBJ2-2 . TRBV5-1 CASSTPRDYSNTGELFF TGCGCCAGCAGCACCCCCCGGGACTACTCGAACACCGGGGAGCTGTTTTTT
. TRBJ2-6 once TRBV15 CATRRGGGANVLTF TGTGCCACCAGAAGGGGTGGAGGGGCCAACGTCCTGACTTTC
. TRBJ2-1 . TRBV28 CASNPPPTGTREQFF TGTGCCAGCAATCCCCCTCCTACAGGGACACGGGAGCAGTTCTTC
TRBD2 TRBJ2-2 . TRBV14 CASSPWNPAGYTGELFF TGTGCCAGCAGCCCCTGGAACCCAGCGGGGTACACCGGGGAGCTGTTTTTT
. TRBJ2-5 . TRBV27 CASSLLRQVETQYF TGTGCCAGCAGTTTACTTCGACAGGTGGAGACCCAGTACTTC
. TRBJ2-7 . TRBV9 CASSVGAVPLYEQYF TGTGCCAGCAGCGTAGGTGCGGTTCCTCTCTACGAGCAGTACTTC
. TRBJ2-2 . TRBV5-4 CASTQVEGAGELFF TGTGCCAGCACCCAGGTTGAGGGGGCCGGGGAGCTGTTTTTT
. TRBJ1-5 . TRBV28 CASSPTGALGQPQHF TGTGCCAGCAGCCCGACCGGAGCTTTGGGTCAGCCCCAGCATTTT
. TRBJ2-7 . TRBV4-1 CASSQRQGGYEQYF TGCGCCAGCAGCCAGCGGCAGGGGGGTTACGAGCAGTACTTC
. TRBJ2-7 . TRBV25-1 CASAKMWGYEQYF TGTGCCAGCGCAAAAATGTGGGGGTACGAGCAGTACTTC
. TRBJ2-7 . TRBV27 CASSFSAGDVYEQYF TGTGCCAGCAGTTTCTCGGCGGGCGATGTTTACGAGCAGTACTTC
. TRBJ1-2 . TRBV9 CASGPGYVAYTF TGTGCCAGCGGTCCGGGGTACGTTGCCTACACCTTC
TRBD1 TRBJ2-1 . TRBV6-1 CASSVRDSSYNEQFF TGTGCCAGCAGTGTAAGGGACAGCTCCTACAATGAGCAGTTCTTC
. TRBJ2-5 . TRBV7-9 CASSPTLHETQYF TGTGCCAGCAGCCCGACACTTCACGAGACCCAGTACTTC
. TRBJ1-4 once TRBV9 CASSAGPPGEKLFF TGTGCCAGCAGCGCGGGACCTCCGGGGGAAAAACTGTTTTTT
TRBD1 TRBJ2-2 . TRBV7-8 CASSSGTGATGELFF TGTGCCAGCAGCTCCGGGACAGGGGCCACCGGGGAGCTGTTTTTT
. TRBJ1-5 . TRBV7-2 CASSSRRKGHSNQPQHF TGTGCCAGCAGCTCCCGAAGGAAGGGGCATAGCAATCAGCCCCAGCATTTT
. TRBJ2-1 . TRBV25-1 CASSFAEGRLHEQFF TGTGCCAGCTCATTCGCGGAGGGCCGACTACATGAGCAGTTCTTC
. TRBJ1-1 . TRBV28 CASSLSLLGETMNTEAFF TGTGCCAGCAGTTTAAGTTTGTTAGGGGAAACGATGAACACTGAAGCTTTCTTT
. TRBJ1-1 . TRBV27 CASSLQGYTEAFF TGTGCCAGCAGTTTACAGGGTTACACTGAAGCTTTCTTT
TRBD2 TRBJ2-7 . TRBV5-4 CASRIWTSQAPYEQYF TGTGCCAGCAGGATTTGGACTAGTCAGGCCCCCTACGAGCAGTACTTC
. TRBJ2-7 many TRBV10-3 CAISWTGEHEQYF TGTGCCATCAGTTGGACGGGTGAGCACGAGCAGTACTTC
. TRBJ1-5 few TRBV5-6 CASMGSNQPQHF TGTGCCAGCATGGGTAGCAATCAGCCCCAGCATTTT
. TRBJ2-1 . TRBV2 CARGLRTVSYNEQFF TGTGCCAGAGGGTTGAGGACAGTGAGCTACAATGAGCAGTTCTTC
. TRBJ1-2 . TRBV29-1 CSVEQTMINYGYTF TGCAGCGTTGAACAGACAATGATTAACTATGGCTACACCTTC
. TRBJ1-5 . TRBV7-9 CASSPIPLDQPQHF TGTGCCAGCAGCCCGATCCCCTTGGATCAGCCCCAGCATTTT
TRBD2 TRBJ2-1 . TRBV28 CASSSGREGSYNEQFF TGTGCCAGCAGTTCCGGGCGGGAGGGCTCCTACAATGAGCAGTTCTTC
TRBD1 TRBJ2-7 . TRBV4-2 CASSQDLGQGYEQYF TGTGCCAGCAGCCAAGATCTCGGACAGGGCTACGAGCAGTACTTC
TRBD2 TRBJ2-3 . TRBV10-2 CASRPTSVADTQYF TGCGCCAGCAGACCGACTAGCGTAGCAGATACGCAGTATTTT
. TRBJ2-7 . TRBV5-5 CASSLGGRGPYEQYF TGTGCCAGCAGCTTGGGGGGACGGGGACCCTACGAGCAGTACTTC
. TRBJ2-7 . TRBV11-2 CASSFGAGYGYEQYF TGTGCCAGCAGCTTTGGGGCAGGCTATGGCTACGAGCAGTACTTC
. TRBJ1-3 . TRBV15 CATGDSERADTIYF TGTGCCACCGGAGATTCGGAAAGGGCGGACACCATATATTTT
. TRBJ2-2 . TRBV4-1 CASSRVLYPGELFF TGCGCCAGCAGCCGTGTTTTATACCCCGGGGAGCTGTTTTTT
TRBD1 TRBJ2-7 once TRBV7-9 CAGGTGSHEQYF TGTGCCGGAGGGACAGGGTCCCACGAGCAGTACTTC
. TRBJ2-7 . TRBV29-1 CSVSHLGRASGEQYF TGCAGCGTTTCCCATTTAGGACGGGCCTCGGGGGAGCAGTACTTC
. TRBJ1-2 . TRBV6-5 CASSYGQRVVDGYTF TGTGCCAGCAGTTACGGTCAGCGTGTTGTGGATGGCTACACCTTC